These 3 T cell receptor beta chains share one sample of origin, sequenced in a study of Graves' ophthalmopathy and Graves' hyperthyroidism. Amplifying from RNA transcripts, the study obtained TCR beta CDR3 regions. HTBI primers were used in a first-round RT-PCR, which preceded a second-round multiplex PCR. TCRdb independently ran MiXCR on the multiplex PCR reads; one entry per CDR3 protein. The sample has roughly 1.1 million distinct CDR3 sequences, less than 45% seen once; the top ten hold around 10%. Specimen: peripheral blood or thyroid tissue (not recorded which). These receptors were taken from an adult man with Graves' hyperthyroidism.

The V gene is TRBV29-1, the J gene TRBJ2-5; 9 bases line up with TRBD2. CDR3 length equals 14 residues. Trimming at V came to 4 bases and at J to 5 bases, leaving 8 bases not matched to a gene. Germline V lookup: CDR1 SQVTM, CDR2 ANQGSEA. In nucleotides, the CDR3 is TGCAGCGTTGTAAGGCGGGGGGGGGAGGAGACCCAGTACTTC. It specifies CSVVRRGGEETQYF.

This clonotype was counted ten times or more. CDR3 bases: TGTGCCAGCAGTTCCCGGGGCAGCGTGAACACTGAAGCTTTCTTT. It specifies CASSSRGSVNTEAFF. The rearrangement joins TRBV6-5 to TRBJ1-1; possibly TRBD1 for D (5 bases). There are 15 residues in the CDR3. V was trimmed by 4 bases and J by 0 bases, leaving 12 bases between them. CDR1 MNHEY and CDR2 SVGAGI come from the germline V gene.

The chain is built from TRBV10-3 and TRBJ2-6; TRBD1 agrees at 8 bases. The CDR3 has 17 residues. The germline V gene encodes CDR1 ENHRY and CDR2 SYGVKD. V shed 4 bases and J 3 bases; nucleotides not matched to a gene: 8. The DNA for the CDR3 is TGTGCCATCAGTGCCGGGACAGGTTCGAGTGGGGCCAACGTCCTGACTTTC. Protein: CAISAGTGSSGANVLTF.